The 30 T cell receptor beta chains presented below share a single source sample, sequenced in a study of graft-versus-host responses after intestinal transplantation. Sequencing used immunoSEQ multiplex PCR; TCRdb keeps in-frame clones, though not all of them. The sample records roughly 81,000 clones, 80% to 85% being singletons. Their target antigens are unknown. The material was unstimulated CD4+ T cells sorted from spleen or lymph node cells, obtained before intestinal transplant. The receptors stem from a human donor who received an intestinal transplant.

The DNA of the CDR3 is TGTGCCAGAAGCTTGGGCCTAGCGGAATACGAGCAGTACTTC. It encodes CARSLGLAEYEQYF. This chain joins TRBV5-3 and TRBJ2-7, with 7 bases identical to TRBD2. TRBV5-3 is given ORF status, its function remaining uncertain. The CDR3 is 14 amino acids. V was pared by 0 bases and J by 4 bases, with 4 bases of the junction left unmatched.

The V and J genes are TRBV4-1 and TRBJ2-5; tentatively, D is TRBD2 (6 bases). Trimming stripped 0 bases from V and 5 bases from J, with 13 bases between. The CDR3 sequence is 15 residues long. Germline V gene data show CDR1 as MGHRA and CDR2 as YSYEKL. CDR3 sequence (DNA): TGCGCCAGCAGCCAAGATCCGACTAGTCGGGAGACCCAGTACTTC. It is translated as CASSQDPTSRETQYF.

This chain connects TRBV5-6 to TRBJ1-1, with unresolved D. Germline CDR1 and CDR2: SGHDT and YYEEEE. The CDR3 loop spans 12 amino acids. V dropped 3 bases and J dropped 10 bases, with 13 bases sitting between them. This CDR3 reads CASSSSGFVAFF. The DNA for the CDR3 is TGTGCCAGCAGCTCCTCGGGGTTCGTAGCTTTCTTT.

The chain carries TRBV7-9 and TRBJ1-1; TRBD1 matches 12 bases. The germline CDR1 and CDR2 sequences are SEHNR and FQNEAQ (reference sequence). The length of the CDR3 is 17 residues. The junction had 6 bases not matched to a gene; V was cut back by 3 bases and J by 1 base. CDR3 residues: CASSFGTGGVGNTEAFF. CDR3 DNA sequence: TGTGCCAGCAGCTTTGGGACAGGGGGCGTGGGGAACACTGAAGCTTTCTTT.

The chain uses TRBV5-1 and TRBJ1-1, with TRBD1 as a possible D gene (5 bases). Germline V lookup: CDR1 SGHRS, CDR2 YFSETQ. This CDR3 has 15 amino acids. The ends were cut back, 2 bases at V and 4 bases at J, with 15 bases in the middle. The CDR3 nucleotides read TGCGCCAGCAGCTTCTCAGGGCCGCTTGGCACTGAAGCTTTCTTT. The encoded protein is CASSFSGPLGTEAFF.

The V call is TRBV7-8, the J call TRBJ2-5, with 10 bases identical to TRBD2. TRBJ2-7 matches the DNA end more closely, so the J call is doubtful. Germline loops: CDR1 SGHVS, CDR2 FQNEAQ. There are 15 residues in the CDR3. The DNA for the CDR3 is TGTGCCAGCAGCTTAGCGTGGACTAGCGGCTACGAGCAGTACTTC. This sequence encodes CASSLAWTSGYEQYF.

J is TRBJ1-2 and V is TRBV2; a possible D gene is TRBD1 (6 bases). The germline gives CDR1 SNHLY, CDR2 FYNNEI. The CDR3 runs 16 residues. Trimming removed 6 bases from V and 2 bases from J, with 19 bases in between. CDR3 sequence (DNA): TGTGCCAGCAGGAAAAGGGACACAACAACGAACTATGGCTACACCTTC. It encodes CASRKRDTTTNYGYTF. Supplemented by reference TRBV2 and TRBJ1-2, the full variable domain reads EPEVTQTPSHQVTQMGQEVILRCVPISNHLYFYWYRQILGQKVEFLVSFYNNEISEKSEIFDDQFSVERPDGSNFTLKIRSTKLEDSAMYFCASRKRDTTTNYGYTFGSGTRLTVV.

The rearrangement joins TRBV28 to TRBJ2-7; D remains ambiguous. The CDR3 is made up of 11 amino acids. Trimming stripped 2 bases from V and 6 bases from J, with 5 bases between. Germline CDR1 is MDHEN and CDR2 is SYDVKM. The CDR3 here is CASSLGREQYF. The CDR3 bases are TGTGCCAGCAGTTTAGGGCGCGAGCAGTACTTC.

The chain links TRBV28 to TRBJ1-3; possibly TRBD1 for D (6 bases). The CDR3 consists of 16 residues. Trimming stripped 7 bases from V and 0 bases from J, with 16 bases between. Germline V gives CDR1 MDHEN, CDR2 SYDVKM. The CDR3 DNA is TGTGCCAGCAAAACGCGGCCAGGGGCCTCTGGAAACACCATATATTTT. Translation gives CASKTRPGASGNTIYF.

This clone was seen a single time. The chain joins TRBV6-6 to TRBJ2-5, with 8 bases fitting TRBD1. After removal of 5 bases from V and 0 bases from J, the junction contained 5 bases not matched to a gene. Germline CDR1 reads MNHNY; CDR2 reads SVGAGI (reference sequence). This CDR3 comprises 15 residues. The CDR3 sequence: CASSLGQGYQETQYF. The CDR3 DNA reads TGTGCCAGCAGTCTTGGACAGGGCTACCAAGAGACCCAGTACTTC.

The chain employs TRBV5-1 and TRBJ1-2, with 10 bases that match TRBD1. J gave up 8 bases and V 7 bases, and 17 bases lay outside the gene matches. This CDR3 has 16 amino acids. Germline CDR1 is SGHRS and CDR2 is YFSETQ. The CDR3 spells CASYYTPGQGIGGYTF. Here the CDR3 DNA reads TGCGCCAGCTATTATACTCCGGGACAGGGGATAGGAGGCTACACCTTC.

This clone was seen only a few times. V is TRBV5-6 and J is TRBJ1-2, with 8 bases aligning to TRBD1. There are 13 residues in the CDR3. The germline V gene has CDR1 SGHDT and CDR2 YYEEEE. J lost 12 bases, V lost 4 bases, and 11 bases had no gene match. In nucleotides, the CDR3 is TGTGCCAGCAGCCCTTGGAGTCCAGGGGGCCACACCTTC. As protein: CASSPWSPGGHTF.

V and J are TRBV6-1 and TRBJ1-2, with no clear D. The V gene lost 10 bases and the J gene lost 0 bases, with 3 bases spanning the gap. The CDR3 covers 10 residues. CDR1 is MNHNS and CDR2 is SASEGT in the germline V gene. As DNA, the CDR3 is TGTGCCACCGCTAACTATGGCTACACCTTC. This gives the protein CATANYGYTF.

The chain uses TRBV6-6 and TRBJ2-7; tentatively, D is TRBD2 (5 bases). V lost 6 bases to trimming and J lost 7 bases, with 19 bases between them. The CDR3 contains 14 residues. Looked up from germline, CDR1 is MNHNY and CDR2 is SVGAGI (reference sequence). The CDR3 protein is CASSLGGSLTEQYF. Written as DNA, the CDR3 is TGTGCCAGCAGCTTAGGAGGCAGCCTTACGGAGCAGTACTTC.

The CDR3: CASSGRQGESYNEQFF. The CDR3 DNA sequence: TGTGCCAGCAGCGGGAGACAGGGGGAATCCTACAATGAGCAGTTCTTC. The rearrangement joins TRBV28 to TRBJ2-1, with TRBD1 matching over 9 bases. CDR3 length: 16 amino acids. Germline CDR1 and CDR2: MDHEN and SYDVKM. Trimming at V came to 6 bases and at J to 1 base, leaving 7 bases not matched to a gene.

This clone was seen a few times. V is TRBV6-6 and J is TRBJ2-5; D is uncertain. Germline V gives CDR1 MNHNY, CDR2 SVGAGI (reference sequence). The CDR3 contains 14 residues. V lost 2 bases to trimming and J lost 7 bases, with 14 bases between them. The CDR3: CASSYDGQRGTQYF. The DNA of the CDR3 is TGTGCCAGCAGTTACGACGGCCAGCGTGGGACCCAGTACTTC.

This rearrangement joins TRBV5-1 to TRBJ2-7; tentatively, D is TRBD2 (5 bases). Trimming stripped 1 base from V and 5 bases from J, with 16 bases between. This CDR3 is built from 15 residues. The germline CDR1 and CDR2 sequences are SGHRS and YFSETQ. In DNA, the CDR3 is TGCGCCAGCAGCTTGTACATCTCTTCGGGGAACGAGCAGTACTTC. This translates into CASSLYISSGNEQYF.

This chain joins TRBV28 and TRBJ2-7; weak D call: TRBD1 (6 bases). V dropped 3 bases and J dropped 1 base, with 7 bases sitting between them. The CDR3 has 13 amino acids. Germline V CDR1 and CDR2: MDHEN, SYDVKM. CDR3: CASSFGTSYEQYF. The CDR3 DNA sequence: TGTGCCAGCAGTTTCGGGACATCCTACGAGCAGTACTTC.

The CDR3 protein is CASSPPQGAGEAFF. The CDR3 DNA reads TGTGCCAGCTCACCCCCTCAGGGGGCCGGTGAAGCTTTCTTT. The chain is built from TRBV18 and TRBJ1-1, with 8 bases lining up with TRBD1. Germline assignment: CDR1 KGHSH and CDR2 LQKENI. The CDR3 spans 14 residues. The trim removed 3 bases at V and 7 bases at J, leaving 7 bases unmatched.

J is TRBJ2-3 and V is TRBV29-1; 10 bases are shared with TRBD1. The CDR3 is 12 residues long. Germline CDR1 and CDR2: SQVTM and ANQGSEA. The ends lost 8 bases at V and 4 bases at J; junction bases unmatched: 3. The CDR3 loop is CSSGQGPDTQYF. Here the CDR3 DNA reads TGCAGCTCGGGACAGGGGCCAGATACGCAGTATTTT.

The chain employs TRBV19 and TRBJ1-2; tentative D call: TRBD1 (5 bases). Germline CDR1 LNHDA, CDR2 SQIVND (reference sequence). Trimming took 5 bases from V and 4 from J, leaving 11 bases between them. The CDR3 loop spans 13 amino acids. CDR3 loop: CASSPGLRYGYTF. CDR3 coding DNA: TGTGCCAGTAGTCCAGGGCTTCGCTATGGCTACACCTTC.

Notes on this clone: This CDR3 is also generated by other DNA sequences in the sample. The chain combines TRBV4-1 with TRBJ2-1, with D maybe TRBD2 (7 bases). V was cut by 0 bases and J by 0 bases, with 9 bases left in between. CDR1 is MGHRA, CDR2 YSYEKL, per germline. The CDR3 spans 16 residues. The CDR3 DNA follows: TGCGCCAGCAGCCAAGACGCGGGGGCCTCCTACAATGAGCAGTTCTTC. The encoded protein is CASSQDAGASYNEQFF.

The CDR3 loop is CASGLVLTGASSTDTQYF. CDR3 sequence (DNA): TGTGCTAGTGGTTTGGTACTGACAGGGGCCTCTAGCACAGATACGCAGTATTTT. The V gene is TRBV12-5, the J gene TRBJ2-3; the match to TRBD1 covers 8 bases. In germline, CDR1 is LGHNT, CDR2 FRNRAP. The CDR3 totals 18 residues. Germline trimming cut 0 bases from V and 0 bases from J; bases unmatched to any gene: 8.

This clone was found a few times. The chain couples TRBV7-6 to TRBJ1-4; TRBD1 agrees at 8 bases. Germline V lookup: CDR1 SGHVS, CDR2 FNYEAQ. Germline trimming cut 5 bases from V and 4 bases from J; bases unmatched to any gene: 6. The CDR3 length is 15 residues. In DNA form, the CDR3 reads TGTGCCAGCAGCCCCAGGGGGCGTGTTAATGAAAAACTGTTTTTT. Its translation is CASSPRGRVNEKLFF. Using reference TRBV7-6 and TRBJ1-4 for the parts outside the CDR3, the full variable domain is GAGVSQSPRYKVTKRGQDVALRCDPISGHVSLYWYRQALGQGPEFLTYFNYEAQQDKSGLPNDRFSAERPEGSISTLTIQRTEQRDSAMYRCASSPRGRVNEKLFFGSGTQLSVL.

The chain employs TRBV5-4 and TRBJ1-2; D ambiguous. Deletions cut 0 bases from V and 5 bases from J, with 8 bases between. Germline-derived CDR1 and CDR2 are SGHNT and YYREEE (reference sequence). The CDR3 runs 13 residues. The CDR3: CASSLAGLYGYTF. As DNA, the CDR3 is TGTGCCAGCAGCTTGGCGGGATTGTATGGCTACACCTTC.

The rearrangement uses TRBV28 and TRBJ2-7; the D gene is possibly TRBD2 (7 bases). The V and J ends lost 7 bases and 2 bases respectively, with 18 bases between them. Germline V gene lookup returns CDR1 MDHEN and CDR2 SYDVKM. This CDR3 is built from 15 residues. This CDR3 reads CASTGGTLGTYEQYF. Here the CDR3 DNA reads TGTGCCAGCACCGGGGGGACACTCGGTACCTACGAGCAGTACTTC. Full variable domain (outside the CDR3, taken from reference TRBV28 and TRBJ2-7): DVKVTQSSRYLVKRTGEKVFLECVQDMDHENMFWYRQDPGLGLRLIYFSYDVKMKEKGDIPEGYSVSREKKERFSLILESASTNQTSMYLCASTGGTLGTYEQYFGPGTRLTVT.

The chain has TRBV6-5 and TRBJ1-1; D remains ambiguous. Trimming pared 5 bases from V and 8 bases from J, leaving 12 bases between. There are 12 residues in the CDR3. Germline values: CDR1 MNHEY, CDR2 SVGAGI. This chain's CDR3 is CASSAPRREAFF. CDR3 bases: TGTGCCAGCAGTGCGCCTAGGCGCGAAGCTTTCTTT.

V and J are TRBV5-1 and TRBJ2-5, with a weak D call TRBD2 (5 bases). Germline V gene sequence: CDR1 SGHRS, CDR2 YFSETQ. V lost 3 bases to trimming and J lost 2 bases, with 14 bases between them. The CDR3 contains 15 residues. CDR3 region: CASSSAHGKQETQYF. CDR3 sequence (DNA): TGCGCCAGCAGCTCTGCTCACGGGAAACAAGAGACCCAGTACTTC.

The chain uses TRBV11-2 and TRBJ2-1; 7 positions agree with TRBD1. The trim removed 5 bases at V and 5 bases at J, leaving 9 bases unmatched. The V gene's germline CDR1 is SGHAT and CDR2 FQNNGV. This CDR3 is built from 15 residues. The CDR3 nucleotides are TGTGCCAGCAGCCGCCAGGACAGGCGACACAATGAGCAGTTCTTC. It is translated as CASSRQDRRHNEQFF.

V gene TRBV28 combines with J gene TRBJ1-2; 9 bases are a match to TRBD1. The germline gives CDR1 MDHEN, CDR2 SYDVKM. The junction had 5 bases not matched to a gene; V was cut back by 5 bases and J by 7 bases. This CDR3 comprises 13 residues. The CDR3 DNA sequence: TGTGCCAGCAGTGGTACAGGGGGCGGTGGCTACACCTTC. Translation: CASSGTGGGGYTF.